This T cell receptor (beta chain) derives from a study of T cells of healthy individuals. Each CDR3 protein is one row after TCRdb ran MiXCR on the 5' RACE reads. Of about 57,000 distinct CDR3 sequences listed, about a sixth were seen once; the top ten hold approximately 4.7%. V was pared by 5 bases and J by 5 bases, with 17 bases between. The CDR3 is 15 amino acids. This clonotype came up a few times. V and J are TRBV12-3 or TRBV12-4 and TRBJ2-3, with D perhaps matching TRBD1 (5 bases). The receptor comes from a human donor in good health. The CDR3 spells CASSPRRGELDTQYF. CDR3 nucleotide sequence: TGTGCCAGCAGTCCTCGTAGGGGCGAACTAGATACGCAGTATTTT.